This TCR beta chain was retrieved from a study of identical twins. Findings of the study overall: Researchers reported weaker excess twin sharing in beta out-of-frame sequences. Cord blood beta clonotypes present at high abundance carried fewer insertions; no such pattern appeared in memory repertoires.

Trimming shortened V by 7 bases and J by 1 base, and 13 bases separated the two germline ends. The CDR3 contains 13 residues. Germline CDR1 is SQVTM and CDR2 is ANQGSEA. This clonotype was seen a few times. Its cognate antigen is unknown. Template switching (which added a universal primer site) was used, and cDNA carried unique molecular identifiers. Each CDR3 protein gets one entry after TCRdb re-called the 5' RACE reads with MiXCR. The data contain fewer than 650,000 distinct CDR3 sequences, around a tenth of them singletons. This sample was also put to use in a study of yellow fever vaccine responses in identical twins.

The origin of this receptor is a woman aged 18 to 35 in good health. The chain combines TRBV29-1 with TRBJ1-1; D perhaps matches TRBD1 (5 bases). The sequenced sample consisted of PBMCs. In nucleotides, the CDR3 is TGCAGCGCAGGGACGGGGACGAACACTGAAGCTTTCTTT. It yields the protein CSAGTGTNTEAFF.